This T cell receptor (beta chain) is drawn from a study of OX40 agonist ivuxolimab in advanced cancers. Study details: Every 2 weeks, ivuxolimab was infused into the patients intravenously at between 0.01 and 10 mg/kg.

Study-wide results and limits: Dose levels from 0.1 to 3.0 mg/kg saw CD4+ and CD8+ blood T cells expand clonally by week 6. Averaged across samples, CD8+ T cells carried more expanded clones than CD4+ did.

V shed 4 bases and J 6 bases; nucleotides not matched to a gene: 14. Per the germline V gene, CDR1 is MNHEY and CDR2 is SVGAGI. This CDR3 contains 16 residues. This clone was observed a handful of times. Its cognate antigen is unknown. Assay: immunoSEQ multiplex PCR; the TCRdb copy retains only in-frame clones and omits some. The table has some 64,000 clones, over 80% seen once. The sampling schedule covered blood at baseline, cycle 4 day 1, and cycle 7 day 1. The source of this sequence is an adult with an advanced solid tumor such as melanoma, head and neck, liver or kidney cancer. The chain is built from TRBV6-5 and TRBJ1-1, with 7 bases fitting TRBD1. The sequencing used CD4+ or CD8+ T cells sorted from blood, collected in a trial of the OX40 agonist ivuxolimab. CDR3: CASSSGIRQGRAEAFF. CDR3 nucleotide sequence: TGTGCCAGCAGTTCCGGCATAAGACAGGGTAGGGCTGAAGCTTTCTTT.